The subject of this entry is one T cell receptor beta chain. This sample is drawn from a study of T cell changes during pregnancy in multiple sclerosis. Repertoires were generated with immunoSEQ multiplex PCR, while TCRdb's copy carries only in-frame clones and drops some. The top ten hold around 0.9% of the sample, which has some 61,000 clones, less than 95% seen once. Germline CDR1 MNHEY, CDR2 SVGAGI. The CDR3 extends over 15 amino acids. V was trimmed by 1 base and J by 10 bases, leaving 16 bases between them. This chain joins TRBV6-5 and TRBJ1-4; D is undetermined. The sequence came from a female donor with multiple sclerosis, enrolled in a pregnancy study. Specimen: peripheral blood, collected in the second trimester of pregnancy. DNA for the CDR3: TGTGCCAGCAGTTACTATGCGGTCTCTAGTAGAAAACTGTTTTTT. It yields the protein CASSYYAVSSRKLFF.